The clone carrying this T cell receptor beta chain was counted once. The second PCR ran about 6 to 12 cycles with a sample-barcoded 5' primer and J-beta primers. Each CDR3 protein is one row after TCRdb ran MiXCR on the 5' RACE reads. The data show 920,000 or so distinct CDR3 sequences, over 35% seen once. This entry comes from a study of blood T cells in healthy people across ages. CDR1 and CDR2 from the germline V gene are DFQATT and SNEGSKA (reference sequence). J was trimmed by 9 bases and V by 0 bases; bases with no gene match: 8. The CDR3 is made up of 14 amino acids. This sequence joins TRBV20-1 and TRBJ2-7; 10 nucleotides line up with TRBD1. The clonotype was recovered from a woman aged 55-69 years in good health. Sample: blood. This CDR3 is CSARETTGGAAQYF. The CDR3 coding sequence is TGCAGTGCTAGAGAGACGACAGGGGGCGCGGCGCAGTACTTC.